The clone carrying this T cell receptor (beta chain) was found once. CDR1 is SGHTA and CDR2 is FQGNSA in the germline V gene. This CDR3 is 14 amino acids long. V lost 5 bases to trimming and J lost 2 bases, with 13 bases between them. This entry is derived from a study of blood T cell repertoires in COVID-19. Method: immunoSEQ multiplex PCR; TCRdb's copy keeps in-frame clones and lacks some. The sample yields hundreds of thousands of clones, 87% seen once. V and J are TRBV7-2 and TRBJ2-7; D possibly corresponds to TRBD1 (6 bases). The sequenced sample was peripheral blood. The TCR comes from a man aged 60 to 69 who had recovered from COVID-19. In DNA form, the CDR3 reads TGTGCCAGCAGCAGCCGGGACAAGCCCTACGAGCAGTACTTC. It encodes CASSSRDKPYEQYF.